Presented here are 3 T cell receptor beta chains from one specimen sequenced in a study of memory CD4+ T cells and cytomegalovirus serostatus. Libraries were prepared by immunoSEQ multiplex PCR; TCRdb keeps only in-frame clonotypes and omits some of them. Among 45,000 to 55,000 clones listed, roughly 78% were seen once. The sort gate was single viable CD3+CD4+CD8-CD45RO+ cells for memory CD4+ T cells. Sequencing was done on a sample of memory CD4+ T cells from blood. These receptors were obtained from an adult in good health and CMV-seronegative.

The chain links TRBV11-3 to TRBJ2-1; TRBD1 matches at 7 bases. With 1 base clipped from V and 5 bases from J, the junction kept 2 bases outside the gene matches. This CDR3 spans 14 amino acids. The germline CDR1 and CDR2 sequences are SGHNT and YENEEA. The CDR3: CASSLGGTDNEQFF. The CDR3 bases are TGTGCCAGCAGCTTAGGGGGGACAGACAATGAGCAGTTCTTC.

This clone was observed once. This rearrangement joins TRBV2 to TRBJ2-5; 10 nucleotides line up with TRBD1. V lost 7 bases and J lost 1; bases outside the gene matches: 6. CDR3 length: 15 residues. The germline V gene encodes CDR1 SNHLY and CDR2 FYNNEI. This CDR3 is CASKRDRGTQETQYF. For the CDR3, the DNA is TGTGCCAGCAAACGGGACAGGGGCACCCAAGAGACCCAGTACTTC.

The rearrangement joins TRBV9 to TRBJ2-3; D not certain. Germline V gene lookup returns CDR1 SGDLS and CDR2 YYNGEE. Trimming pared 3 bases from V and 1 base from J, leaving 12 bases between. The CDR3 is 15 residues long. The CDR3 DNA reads TGTGCCAGCAGCGCCCTTAGTAAGCGCACAGATACGCAGTATTTT. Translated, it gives CASSALSKRTDTQYF. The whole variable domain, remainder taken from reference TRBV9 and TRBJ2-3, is DSGVTQTPKHLITATGQRVTLRCSPRSGDLSVYWYQQSLDQGLQFLIQYYNGEERAKGNILERFSAQQFPDLHSELNLSSLELGDSALYFCASSALSKRTDTQYFGPGTRLTVL.